This T cell receptor beta chain was documented in a study of OX40 agonist ivuxolimab in advanced cancers. At the level of the whole study: Ivuxolimab was a fully human IgG2 agonistic monoclonal antibody targeting the costimulatory receptor OX40 (CD134). Intravenous ivuxolimab was administered to patients every 2 weeks at six dose levels: 0.01, 0.1, 0.3, 1.5, 3 and 10 mg/kg. Of the approximately 54 patients in dose escalation, approximately 20 had hepatocellular carcinoma, some 15 had melanoma, 9 had renal cell carcinoma and 9 had head and neck cancer. In the dose-escalation cohort, approximately 80% of patients were male, and the mean age was roughly 60 years with a range of roughly 20 to 80. Prior anti-PD-1, anti-PD-L1 or anti-CTLA-4 therapy was permitted, and checkpoint inhibitors had been received by roughly 42% of dose-escalation patients. Partial responses occurred in three dose-escalation patients, of whom one had hepatocellular carcinoma and two had cutaneous melanoma. The point of sequencing TCRbeta in the periphery was to test whether ivuxolimab changed TCR sequence diversity and drove clonal T-cell expansion. The paper covers the monotherapy dose-escalation part of the phase I ivuxolimab trial, which included N = 52 patients. Broader findings and caveats from the paper: The antigen specificity of the peripheral T cells that underwent clonal expansion was not determined. Low levels of normalized T-cell clonal expansion were also seen in some patients who did not respond. In partial responders in the 0.1-3.0 mg/kg groups, normalized peripheral clonal expansion was found to be among the lowest, especially among CD8+ T cells. Clonal expansion of both CD4+ and CD8+ blood T cells was observed from baseline to week 6 at doses 0.1 to 3.0 mg/kg. After ivuxolimab, more expanded clones were found on average in CD8+ T cells than in CD4+ T cells.

For sequencing of the TCRbeta CDR3 region, genomic DNA was extracted from the sorted cells. The immunoSEQ Assay was used for sequencing of TCRbeta CDR3 regions. Sourced from immuneACCESS, this table was stored by TCRdb with only in-frame sequences that have V and J called. A share of the clones is absent; for the studies checked, an unresolved V gene accounts for under half, and the remainder has no known explanation. This sample holds 57,000 or so clones; approximately 93% were observed only once. 15% to 20% of the sample goes to the ten largest clones. The trial excluded patients who had a history of autoimmune disease or were on systemic immunosuppression. Peripheral blood for TCR sequencing was collected from all dose cohorts at baseline, on cycle 4 day 1, and on cycle 7 day 1. Samples came from an open-label, multicenter, first-in-human phase I dose-escalation trial of ivuxolimab. Adults with locally advanced or metastatic head and neck squamous cell, hepatocellular, melanoma or renal cell carcinoma were enrolled in the trial. Before TCR sequencing, CD4+ T cells and CD8+ T cells were sorted from peripheral blood as separate populations.

CDR1 SGDLS and CDR2 YYNGEE were looked up in the germline V gene. The germline ends are 12 bases apart after V is trimmed by 6 bases and J by 6 bases. The CDR3 measures 12 amino acids from cysteine to phenylalanine. The CDR3 DNA has 36 bases and is translated from base 1. In the case of this clone: Its recognized antigen is unknown. Base qualities were left out, and no much larger clone turns up one base away.

The rearranged chain carries TRBV9 and TRBJ1-1, with the D gene too uncertain to name. The sample here was CD4+ or CD8+ T cells sorted from blood, taken in a trial of the OX40 agonist ivuxolimab. The receptor's source is an adult with an advanced solid tumor such as melanoma, head and neck, liver or kidney cancer. The DNA sequence follows: TGTGCCAGCAACCCCTACAGTGCTGAAGCTTTCTTT. Translation gives CASNPYSAEAFF.